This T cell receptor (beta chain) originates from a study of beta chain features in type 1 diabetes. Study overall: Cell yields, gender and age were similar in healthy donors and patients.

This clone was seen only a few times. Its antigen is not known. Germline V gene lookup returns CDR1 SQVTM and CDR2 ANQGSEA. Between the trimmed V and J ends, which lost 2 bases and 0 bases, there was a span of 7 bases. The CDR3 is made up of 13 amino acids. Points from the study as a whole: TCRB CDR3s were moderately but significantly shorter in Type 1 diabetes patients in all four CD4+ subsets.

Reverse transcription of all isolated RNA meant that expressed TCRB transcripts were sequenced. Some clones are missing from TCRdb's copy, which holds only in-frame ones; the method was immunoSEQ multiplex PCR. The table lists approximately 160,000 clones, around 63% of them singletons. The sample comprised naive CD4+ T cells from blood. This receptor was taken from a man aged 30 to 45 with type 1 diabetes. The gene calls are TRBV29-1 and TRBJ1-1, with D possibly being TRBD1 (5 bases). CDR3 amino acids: CSVEQDMNTEAFF. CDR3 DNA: TGCAGCGTTGAACAGGACATGAACACTGAAGCTTTCTTT.